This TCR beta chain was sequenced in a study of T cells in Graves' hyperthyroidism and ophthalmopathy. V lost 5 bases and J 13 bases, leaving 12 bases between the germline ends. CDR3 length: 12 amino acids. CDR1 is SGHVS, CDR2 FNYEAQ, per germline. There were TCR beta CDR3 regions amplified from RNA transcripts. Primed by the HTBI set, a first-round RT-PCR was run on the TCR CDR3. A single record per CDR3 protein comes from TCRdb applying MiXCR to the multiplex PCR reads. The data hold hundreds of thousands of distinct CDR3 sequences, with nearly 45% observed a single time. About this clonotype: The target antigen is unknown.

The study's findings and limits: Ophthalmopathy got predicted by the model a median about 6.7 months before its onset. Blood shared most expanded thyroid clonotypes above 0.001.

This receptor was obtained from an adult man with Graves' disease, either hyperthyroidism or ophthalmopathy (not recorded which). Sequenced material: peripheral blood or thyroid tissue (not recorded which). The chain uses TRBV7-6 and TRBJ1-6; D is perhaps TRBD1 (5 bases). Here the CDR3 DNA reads TGTGCCAGCAGCAGGGGCAATCAGCCCCTCCACTTT. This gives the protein CASSRGNQPLHF.